The T cell receptor beta chain under discussion was sequenced for a study of T cell responses to AZD1222 COVID-19 vaccine. This clone was picked up one time. Its antigen is still unknown. Points from the study as a whole: The sample set comprised mostly white British donors with more females, and clonal diversity was possibly underestimated.

V was trimmed by 2 bases and J by 3 bases, leaving 17 bases between them. The germline CDR1 and CDR2 sequences are SGHRS and YFSETQ. This CDR3 contains 16 residues. Method: immunoSEQ multiplex PCR; TCRdb's copy keeps in-frame clones and lacks some. The sample lists 150,000 or so clones; approximately 85% were seen once. The gene calls are TRBV5-1 and TRBJ1-1; possibly TRBD1 for D (5 bases). Sequencing used peripheral blood, obtained on day 0 of MenACWY control vaccination. The clonotype was recovered from an adult in good health. The CDR3 protein is CASSLQPTAPDTEAFF. The CDR3, as DNA: TGCGCCAGCAGCTTACAACCGACAGCACCCGACACTGAAGCTTTCTTT.